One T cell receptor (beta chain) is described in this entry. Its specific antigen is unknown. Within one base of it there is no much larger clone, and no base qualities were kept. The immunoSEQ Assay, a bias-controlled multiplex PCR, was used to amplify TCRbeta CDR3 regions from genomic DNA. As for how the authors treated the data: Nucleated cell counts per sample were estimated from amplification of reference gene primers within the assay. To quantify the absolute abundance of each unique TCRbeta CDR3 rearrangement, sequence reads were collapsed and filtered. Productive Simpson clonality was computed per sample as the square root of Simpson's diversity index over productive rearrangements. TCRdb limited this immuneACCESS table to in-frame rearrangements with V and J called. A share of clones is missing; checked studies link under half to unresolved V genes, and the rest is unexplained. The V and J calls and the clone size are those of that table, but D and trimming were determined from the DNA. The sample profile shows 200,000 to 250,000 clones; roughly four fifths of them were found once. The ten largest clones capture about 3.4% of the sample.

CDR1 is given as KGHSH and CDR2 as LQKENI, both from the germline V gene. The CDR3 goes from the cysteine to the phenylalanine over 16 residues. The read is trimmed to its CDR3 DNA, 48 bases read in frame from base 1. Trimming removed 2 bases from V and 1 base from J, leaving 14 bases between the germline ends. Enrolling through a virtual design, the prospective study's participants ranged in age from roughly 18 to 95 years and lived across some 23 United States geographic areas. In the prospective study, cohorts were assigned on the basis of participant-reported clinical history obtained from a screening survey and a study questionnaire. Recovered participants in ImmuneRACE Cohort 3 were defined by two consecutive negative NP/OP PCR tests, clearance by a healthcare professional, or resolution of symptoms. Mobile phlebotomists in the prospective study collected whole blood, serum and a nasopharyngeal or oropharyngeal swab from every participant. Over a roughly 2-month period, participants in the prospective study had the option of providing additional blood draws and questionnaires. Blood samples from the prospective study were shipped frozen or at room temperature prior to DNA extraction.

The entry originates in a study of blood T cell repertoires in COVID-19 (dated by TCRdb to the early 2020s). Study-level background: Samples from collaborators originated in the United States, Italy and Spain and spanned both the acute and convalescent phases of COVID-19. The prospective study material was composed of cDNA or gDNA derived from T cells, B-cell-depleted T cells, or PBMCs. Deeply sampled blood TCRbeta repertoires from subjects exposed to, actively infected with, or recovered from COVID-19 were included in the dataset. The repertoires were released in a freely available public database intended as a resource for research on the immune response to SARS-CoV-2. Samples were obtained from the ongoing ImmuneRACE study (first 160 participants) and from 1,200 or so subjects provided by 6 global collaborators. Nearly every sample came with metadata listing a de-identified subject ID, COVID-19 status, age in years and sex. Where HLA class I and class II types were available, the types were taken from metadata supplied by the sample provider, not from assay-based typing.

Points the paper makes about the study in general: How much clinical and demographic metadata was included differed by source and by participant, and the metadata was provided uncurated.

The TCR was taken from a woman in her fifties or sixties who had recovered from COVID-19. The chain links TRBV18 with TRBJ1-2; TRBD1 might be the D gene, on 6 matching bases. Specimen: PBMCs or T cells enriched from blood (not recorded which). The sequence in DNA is TGTGCCAGCTCACCAGACAGGCCCCTCCTTAACTATGGCTACACCTTC. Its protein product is CASSPDRPLLNYGYTF.